This T cell receptor (beta chain) appears in the sequencing data of a study of T-cell memory formation after mild COVID-19. Overall study findings and caveats: Contracting CD4+ clones were located mainly in CM and EM, and CD8+ clones in EMRA. Clones that shrank (day 15 to 85) were balanced CD4/CD8, whereas later expanders leaned CD4+.

TCRalpha and TCRbeta libraries used 5'RACE with constant-segment primers and UMIs. TCRdb itself ran the 5' RACE reads through MiXCR, one entry per CDR3 protein. The sample yields roughly 180,000 distinct CDR3 sequences, approximately 10% seen once. Germline-derived CDR1 and CDR2 are MNHEY and SVGAGI. This CDR3 region has 15 residues. The junction had 6 bases not matched to a gene; V was cut back by 7 bases and J by 3 bases. This clonotype was seen repeatedly, ten times or more. The antigen is not known. The specimen was PBMCs or a T cell subset sorted from them (not recorded which). The chain combines TRBV6-5 with TRBJ2-6; 7 bases align to TRBD1. The sequence came from a man in his late teens or twenties who had mild COVID-19 (a few samples of this study predate the infection). Cell type and time point are not known. The CDR3 DNA is TGTGCCAGCACCAGACAGGGTTTTGGGGCCAACGTCCTGACTTTC. Protein: CASTRQGFGANVLTF.